One sample yielded the 5 T cell receptor beta chains listed below, sequenced in a study of blood T cell repertoires in COVID-19. Clones were read by immunoSEQ multiplex PCR, and TCRdb kept only the in-frame ones, dropping some. The table has around 270,000 clones, approximately 90% seen once; the top ten hold roughly 4%. The specimen was peripheral blood. These receptors all come from a man in his sixties who had recovered from COVID-19.

This chain joins TRBV9 and TRBJ1-2, with 9 bases lining up with TRBD1. V gave up 3 bases and J gave up 1 base; unmatched junction bases: 4. This CDR3 has 15 amino acids. Germline V gene lookup returns CDR1 SGDLS and CDR2 YYNGEE. CDR3 sequence reads: CASSERQGVNYGYTF. CDR3 bases: TGTGCCAGCAGCGAGAGACAGGGGGTTAACTATGGCTACACCTTC.

This rearrangement joins TRBV23-1 to TRBJ1-6; 12 bases map to TRBD1. TRBV23-1 is assigned to the ORF class and has an uncertain function. After removal of 2 bases from V and 8 bases from J, the junction contained 13 bases not matched to a gene. The length of the CDR3 is 19 residues. The DNA of the CDR3 is TGCGCCAGCAGTCAACCCGGGACAGGGGGCGACCTCGCCTATTCACCCCTCCACTTT. Residues: CASSQPGTGGDLAYSPLHF.

The chain has TRBV25-1 and TRBJ2-7; the match to TRBD1 covers 7 bases. From germline, CDR1 is MGHDK and CDR2 SYGVNS. The V gene end was trimmed by 4 bases and the J gene end by 5 bases; junction bases not matched to a gene: 17. This CDR3 spans 17 amino acids. The CDR3 here is CASSASSGTAKWHEQYF. The CDR3 DNA reads TGTGCCAGCAGTGCCAGTAGTGGGACAGCAAAGTGGCACGAGCAGTACTTC.

The chain is built from TRBV11-2 and TRBJ1-6; possible D gene TRBD1, 5 bases. The CDR3 contains 16 residues. Per the germline V gene, CDR1 is SGHAT and CDR2 is FQNNGV. V was shortened by 5 bases and J by 0 bases, with 11 bases between the two germline ends. Written as DNA, the CDR3 is TGTGCCAGCAGCCGGACACTACCCTCCTATAATTCACCCCTCCACTTT. This sequence encodes CASSRTLPSYNSPLHF.

This sequence joins TRBV7-9 and TRBJ2-7; 7 positions agree with TRBD1. The V gene's germline CDR1 is SEHNR and CDR2 FQNEAQ (reference sequence). The length of the CDR3 is 15 residues. J lost 0 bases, V lost 5 bases, and 7 bases had no gene match. The DNA of the CDR3 is TGTGCCAGCAGCAACGGACAGGTGGGCTCCTACGAGCAGTACTTC. It is translated as CASSNGQVGSYEQYF. Complete variable domain (other parts from reference TRBV7-9 and TRBJ2-7): DTGVSQNPRHKITKRGQNVTFRCDPISEHNRLYWYRQTLGQGPEFLTYFQNEAQLEKSRLLSDRFSAERPKGSFSTLEIQRTEQGDSAMYLCASSNGQVGSYEQYFGPGTRLTVT.